The clone carrying this T cell receptor (beta chain) occurred many times. The CDR3 is 11 amino acids. Germline V CDR1 and CDR2: LNHDA, SQIVND (reference sequence). V lost 8 bases to trimming and J lost 6 bases, with 10 bases between them. RNA transcripts provided the source from which TCR beta CDR3 regions were amplified. The TCR CDR3 first-round RT-PCR relied on the HTBI primer set. MiXCR, applied by TCRdb to the multiplex PCR reads, yields one record per CDR3 protein. The sample consists of around 800,000 distinct CDR3 sequences, roughly 37% of them appearing once. This specimen belongs to a study of T cells in Graves' hyperthyroidism and ophthalmopathy.

V and J are TRBV19 and TRBJ1-2; no firm D call. What was sequenced was blood. This TCR came from a man aged 18 to 30 with Graves' hyperthyroidism. The chain's CDR3 is CASYLRDGYTF. The DNA of the CDR3 is TGTGCCAGTTATCTAAGGGATGGCTACACCTTC.